The present TCR beta chain was sequenced within a study of cytomegalovirus exposure and HLA in healthy donors. Looking at the study overall: Drawn from HLA-typed donors, tens of millions of unique TCRs were held in an early data release. Points from the study as a whole: Despite most TCR sequences being rare, some public TCRs occurred in many donors. Using a false discovery rate of 0.05, a later analysis showed that 16,951 TCR beta sequences were associated with HLA alleles.

In the PCR, 60 Vbeta and 13 Jbeta primers were used. The data were produced by immunoSEQ multiplex PCR, yet TCRdb's version contains in-frame clones alone and is incomplete. Of around 160,000 clones in the sample, around 84% were seen once. As for this clone: Its matching antigen is unknown.

CDR3 length: 15 residues. V lost 0 bases and J lost 5, with 13 bases in between. In germline, CDR1 is MNHEY, CDR2 SVGAGI. The receptor's source is a middle-aged man in good health and CMV-seropositive. Material for sequencing was PBMCs. This chain connects TRBV6-5 to TRBJ1-2; D not certain. The CDR3 coding sequence is TGTGCCAGCAGTTACTCTCCCAGAAGAGGGTATGGCTACACCTTC. It codes for CASSYSPRRGYGYTF.